Below, one TCR beta chain is given with its context. Ages ranged from about 18 to 89 years, with residence in 24 US areas. In Cohort 3, a recovered donor had either two negative PCRs, clearance, or symptom resolution. These data come from a study of blood T cell repertoires in COVID-19. CDR3 length: 15 residues. Per germline, CDR1 SGHVS and CDR2 FQNEAQ. Trimming left V 1 base short and J 4 bases short, with 13 bases between. Authors' data handling: Counts of nucleated cells, estimated from reference gene primer amplification, were obtained. Sequencing used immunoSEQ multiplex PCR; TCRdb keeps in-frame clones, though not all of them. V and J calls plus clone size are reproduced from that table; the DNA served to infer D and trimming. The table has more than 250,000 clones, 87% seen once.

This rearrangement joins TRBV7-8 to TRBJ2-5; D perhaps matches TRBD2 (6 bases). Sequencing was performed on PBMCs or T cells enriched from blood (not recorded which). This clonotype was obtained from a woman in her thirties who had recovered from COVID-19. CDR3 bases: TGTGCCAGCAGCTTAGGACGGACGGGGGTAGAGACCCAGTACTTC. The encoded protein is CASSLGRTGVETQYF.